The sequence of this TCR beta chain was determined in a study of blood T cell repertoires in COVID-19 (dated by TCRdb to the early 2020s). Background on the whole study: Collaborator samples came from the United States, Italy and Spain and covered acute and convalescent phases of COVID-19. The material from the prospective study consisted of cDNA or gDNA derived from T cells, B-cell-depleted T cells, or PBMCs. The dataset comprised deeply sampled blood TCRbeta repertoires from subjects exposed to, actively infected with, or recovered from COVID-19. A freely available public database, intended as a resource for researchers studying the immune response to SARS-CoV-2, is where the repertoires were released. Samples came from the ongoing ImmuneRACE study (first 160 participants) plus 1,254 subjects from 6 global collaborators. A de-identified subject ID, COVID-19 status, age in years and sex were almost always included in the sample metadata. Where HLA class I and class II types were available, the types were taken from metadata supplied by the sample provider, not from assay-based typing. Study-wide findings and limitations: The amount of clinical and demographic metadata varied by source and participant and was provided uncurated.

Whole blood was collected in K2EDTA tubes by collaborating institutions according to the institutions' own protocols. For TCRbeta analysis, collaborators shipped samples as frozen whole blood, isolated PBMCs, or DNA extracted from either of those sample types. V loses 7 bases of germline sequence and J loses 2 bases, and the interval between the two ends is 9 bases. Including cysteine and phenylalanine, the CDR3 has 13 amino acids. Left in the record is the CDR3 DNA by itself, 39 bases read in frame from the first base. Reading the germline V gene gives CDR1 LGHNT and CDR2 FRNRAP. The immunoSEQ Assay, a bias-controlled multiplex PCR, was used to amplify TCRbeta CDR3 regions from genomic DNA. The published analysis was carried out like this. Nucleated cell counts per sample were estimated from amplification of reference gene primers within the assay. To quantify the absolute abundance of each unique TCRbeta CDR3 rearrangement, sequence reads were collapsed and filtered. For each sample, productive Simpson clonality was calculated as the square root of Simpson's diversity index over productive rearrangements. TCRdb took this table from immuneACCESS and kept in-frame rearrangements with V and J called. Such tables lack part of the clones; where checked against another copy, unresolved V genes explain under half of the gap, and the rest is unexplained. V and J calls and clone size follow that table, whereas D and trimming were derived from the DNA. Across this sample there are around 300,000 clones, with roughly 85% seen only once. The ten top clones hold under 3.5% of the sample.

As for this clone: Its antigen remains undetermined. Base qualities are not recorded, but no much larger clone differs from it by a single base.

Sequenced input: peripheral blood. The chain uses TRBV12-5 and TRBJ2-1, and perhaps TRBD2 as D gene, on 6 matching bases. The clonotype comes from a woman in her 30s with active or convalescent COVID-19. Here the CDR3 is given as CASARDPYNEQFF. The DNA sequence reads TGTGCTAGTGCGCGGGATCCCTACAATGAGCAGTTCTTC. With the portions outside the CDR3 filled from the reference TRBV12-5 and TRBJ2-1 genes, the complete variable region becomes DARVTQTPRHKVTEMGQEVTMRCQPILGHNTVFWYRQTMMQGLELLAYFRNRAPLDDSGMPKDRFSAEMPDATLATLKIQPSEPRDSAVYFCASARDPYNEQFFGPGTRLTVL.